This T cell receptor (beta chain) comes out of a study of OX40 agonist ivuxolimab in advanced cancers. Study details: Ivuxolimab is an agonistic anti-OX40 (CD134) antibody, and patients were treated with it. Hepatocellular carcinoma, melanoma, renal cell or head and neck cancer was diagnosed in the dose-escalation patients. Findings and caveats of the study: CD8+ T cells averaged more expanded clones than CD4+. CD4+ and CD8+ blood T cells expanded clonally by week 6 at 0.1 to 3.0 mg/kg.

Only in-frame clones appear in the TCRdb table, and some are missing; sequencing was by immunoSEQ multiplex PCR. The table records tens of thousands of clones, 75% to 85% of them present only once. Germline CDR1 is LNHDA and CDR2 is SQIVND (reference sequence). The CDR3 runs 16 residues. V dropped 1 base and J dropped 6 bases, with 18 bases sitting between them. Points on this clone: Its matching antigen is unknown.

The specimen was CD4+ or CD8+ T cells sorted from blood, collected in a trial of the OX40 agonist ivuxolimab. The V gene is TRBV19, the J gene TRBJ1-2; no firm D call. The source is an adult with an advanced solid tumor such as melanoma, head and neck, liver or kidney cancer. The CDR3: CASSIVVEDATNGYTF. The CDR3 DNA is TGTGCCAGTAGTATAGTGGTGGAGGACGCCACTAATGGCTACACCTTC.